This T cell receptor beta chain comes out of a study of blood T cell repertoires in COVID-19. Study-wide background: Both acute and convalescent COVID-19 samples were obtained from the United States, Italy and Spain. Sample material is recorded as cDNA or gDNA derived from T cells, B-cell-depleted T cells, or PBMCs.

This CDR3 is built from 11 residues. The germline V and J ends were trimmed by 3 bases and 5 bases, with 2 bases remaining between them. This clone was detected a few times. Assay used: immunoSEQ multiplex PCR; TCRdb lists only in-frame clones, some missing. The table has 350,000 to 450,000 clones, more than 70% seen once. The chain carries TRBV12-3 or TRBV12-4 and TRBJ2-1; no definite D call. Specimen: peripheral blood. The receptor comes from a man aged 40-55 years with acute or convalescent COVID-19. DNA for the CDR3: TGTGCCAGCAGTTTTAACAATGAGCAGTTCTTC. Translation: CASSFNNEQFF.